This TCR beta chain emerged from a study of T cells in Graves' hyperthyroidism and ophthalmopathy. Findings and limits, study-wide: For ophthalmopathy, model prediction preceded onset by a median approximately 6 months. In blood, most of the thyroid clonotypes expanded above 0.001 were also present.

Exclusions: uncontrolled infection, other autoimmune disease, pregnancy, lactation. Germline V lookup: CDR1 SNHLY, CDR2 FYNNEI. The length of the CDR3 is 16 residues. The ends lost 3 bases at V and 7 bases at J; junction bases unmatched: 6. Details on this clonotype: Its antigen is unidentified.

TCR beta CDR3 sequences were amplified from RNA transcripts. TCR CDR3 regions were first amplified by RT-PCR with HTBI primers. MiXCR was run by TCRdb on the multiplex PCR reads, yielding one entry per CDR3 protein. Of around 660,000 distinct CDR3 sequences listed, 45% were seen once; the top ten hold about 7%. The chain employs TRBV2 and TRBJ1-6, with 10 bases fitting TRBD1. The receptor's source is an adult man with Graves' disease, either hyperthyroidism or ophthalmopathy (not recorded which). The sample taken for sequencing was peripheral blood or thyroid tissue (not recorded which). This CDR3 is CASSDQGTGANSPLHF. In DNA, the CDR3 is TGTGCCAGCAGTGACCAAGGGACAGGGGCAAATTCACCCCTCCACTTT.